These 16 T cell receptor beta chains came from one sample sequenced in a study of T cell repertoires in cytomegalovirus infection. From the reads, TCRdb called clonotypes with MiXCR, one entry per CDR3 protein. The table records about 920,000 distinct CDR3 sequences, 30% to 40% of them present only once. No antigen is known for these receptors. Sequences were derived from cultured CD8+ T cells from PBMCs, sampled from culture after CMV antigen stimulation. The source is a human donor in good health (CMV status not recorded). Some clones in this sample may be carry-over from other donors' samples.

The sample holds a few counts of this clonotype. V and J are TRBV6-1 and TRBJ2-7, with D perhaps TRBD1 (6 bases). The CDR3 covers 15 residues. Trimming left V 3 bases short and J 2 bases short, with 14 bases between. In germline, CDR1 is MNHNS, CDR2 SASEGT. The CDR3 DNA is TGTGCCAGCAGTGATTACCTACAGGGTGCCTACGAGCAGTACTTC. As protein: CASSDYLQGAYEQYF.

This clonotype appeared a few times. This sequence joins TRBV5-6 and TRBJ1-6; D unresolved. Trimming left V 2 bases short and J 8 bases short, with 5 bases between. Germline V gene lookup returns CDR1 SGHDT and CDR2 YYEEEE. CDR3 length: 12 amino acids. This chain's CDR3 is CASSFWDSPLHF. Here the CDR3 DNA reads TGTGCCAGCAGCTTCTGGGATTCACCCCTCCACTTT.

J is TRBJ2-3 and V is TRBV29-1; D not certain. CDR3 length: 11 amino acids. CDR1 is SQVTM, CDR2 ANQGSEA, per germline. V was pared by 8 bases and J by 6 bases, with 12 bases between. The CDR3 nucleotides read TGCAGCACGCGCCCTGATGATACGCAGTATTTT. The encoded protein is CSTRPDDTQYF.

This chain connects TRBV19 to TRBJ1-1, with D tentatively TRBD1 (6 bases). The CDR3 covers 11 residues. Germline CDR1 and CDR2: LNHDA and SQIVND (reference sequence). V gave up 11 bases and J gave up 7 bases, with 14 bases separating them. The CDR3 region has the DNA TGTGCCTCTGGAGAGGGGGGTGAAGCTTTCTTT. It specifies CASGEGGEAFF.

The CDR3 spells CASSQVEELFF. Written as DNA, the CDR3 is TGCGCCAGCAGCCAGGTGGAGGAACTGTTTTTT. The chain combines TRBV4-1 with TRBJ1-4; D is undetermined. This CDR3 is built from 11 residues. Looked up from germline, CDR1 is MGHRA and CDR2 is YSYEKL. V lost 3 bases and J lost 12, with 8 bases in between.

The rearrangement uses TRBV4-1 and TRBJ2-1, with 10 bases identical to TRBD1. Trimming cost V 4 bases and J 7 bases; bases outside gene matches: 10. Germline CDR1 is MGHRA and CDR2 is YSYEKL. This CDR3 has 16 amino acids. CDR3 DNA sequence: TGCGCCAGCAGCCTAATCCGGGACAGGGGACGAAATGAGCAGTTCTTC. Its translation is CASSLIRDRGRNEQFF.

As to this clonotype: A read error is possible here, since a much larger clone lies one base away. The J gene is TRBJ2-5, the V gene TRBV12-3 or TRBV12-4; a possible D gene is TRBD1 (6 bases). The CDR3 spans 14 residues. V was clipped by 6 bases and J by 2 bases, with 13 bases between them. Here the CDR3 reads CASSPRDMQETQYF. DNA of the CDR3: TGTGCCAGCAGCCCCCGGGACATGCAAGAGACCCAGTACTTC.

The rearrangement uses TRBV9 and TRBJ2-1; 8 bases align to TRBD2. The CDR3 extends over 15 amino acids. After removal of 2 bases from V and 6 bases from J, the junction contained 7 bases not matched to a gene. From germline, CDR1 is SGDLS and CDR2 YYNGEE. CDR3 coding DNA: TGTGCCAGCAGCGTTCGCGCGGGGGGCGGCAATGAGCAGTTCTTC. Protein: CASSVRAGGGNEQFF. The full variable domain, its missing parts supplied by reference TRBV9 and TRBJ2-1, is DSGVTQTPKHLITATGQRVTLRCSPRSGDLSVYWYQQSLDQGLQFLIQYYNGEERAKGNILERFSAQQFPDLHSELNLSSLELGDSALYFCASSVRAGGGNEQFFGPGTRLTVL.

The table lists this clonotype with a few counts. The CDR3 here is CASSWTDTEAFF. DNA for the CDR3: TGTGCCAGCAGTTGGACAGACACTGAAGCTTTCTTT. The chain carries TRBV6-2 or TRBV6-3 and TRBJ1-1; possible D gene TRBD1, 6 bases. Looked up from germline, CDR1 is MNHEY and CDR2 is SVGEGT. The V and J ends lost 4 bases and 3 bases respectively, with 6 bases between them. CDR3 length: 12 amino acids.

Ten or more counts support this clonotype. CDR3 DNA sequence: TGTGCCAGCAGCTTAAACCTTGGGCTAGCGCTGGCCGGGGAGCTGTTTTTT. It yields the protein CASSLNLGLALAGELFF. The chain has TRBV7-3 and TRBJ2-2, with TRBD2 as a possible D gene (6 bases). Germline V lookup: CDR1 SGHTA, CDR2 FQGTGA. Deletions cut 1 base from V and 6 bases from J, with 18 bases between. The CDR3 has 17 amino acids.

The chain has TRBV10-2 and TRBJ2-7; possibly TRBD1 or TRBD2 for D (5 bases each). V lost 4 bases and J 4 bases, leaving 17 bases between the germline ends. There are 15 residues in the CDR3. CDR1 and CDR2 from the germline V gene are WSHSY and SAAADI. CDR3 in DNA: TGCGCCAGCAGTGTCGAGGGGATAAGACCGTACGAGCAGTACGTC. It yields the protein CASSVEGIRPYEQYV.

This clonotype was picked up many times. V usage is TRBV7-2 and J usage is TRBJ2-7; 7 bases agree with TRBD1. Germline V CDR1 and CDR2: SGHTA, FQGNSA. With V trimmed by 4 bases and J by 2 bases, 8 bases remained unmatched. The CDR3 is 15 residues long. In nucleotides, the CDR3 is TGTGCCAGCAGCTCCCGCCCGGGACAGCCCTACGAGCAGTACTTC. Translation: CASSSRPGQPYEQYF.

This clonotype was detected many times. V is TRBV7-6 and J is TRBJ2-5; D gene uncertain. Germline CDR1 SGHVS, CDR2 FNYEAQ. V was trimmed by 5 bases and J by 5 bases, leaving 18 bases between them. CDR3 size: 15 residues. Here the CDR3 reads CASSAVPLKMETQYF. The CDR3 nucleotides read TGTGCCAGCAGCGCTGTCCCCCTAAAGATGGAGACCCAGTACTTC.

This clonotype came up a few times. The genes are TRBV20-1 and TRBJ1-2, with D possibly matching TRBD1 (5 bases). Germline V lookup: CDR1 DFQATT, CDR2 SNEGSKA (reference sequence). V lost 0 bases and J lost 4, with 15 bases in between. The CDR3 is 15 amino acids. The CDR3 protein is CSARDLTDMGYGYTF. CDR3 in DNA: TGCAGTGCTAGAGATCTTACGGACATGGGCTATGGCTACACCTTC.

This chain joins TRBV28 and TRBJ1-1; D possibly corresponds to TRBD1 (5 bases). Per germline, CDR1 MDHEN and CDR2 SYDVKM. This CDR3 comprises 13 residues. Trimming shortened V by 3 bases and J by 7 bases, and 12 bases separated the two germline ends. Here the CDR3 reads CASSFGWGIEAFF. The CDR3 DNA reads TGTGCCAGCAGTTTCGGATGGGGGATTGAAGCTTTCTTT.

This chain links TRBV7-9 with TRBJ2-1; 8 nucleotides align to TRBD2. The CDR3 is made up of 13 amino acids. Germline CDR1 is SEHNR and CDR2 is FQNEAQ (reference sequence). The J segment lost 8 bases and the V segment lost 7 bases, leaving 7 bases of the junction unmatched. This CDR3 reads CASTPGGAYEQFF. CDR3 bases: TGTGCCAGCACCCCGGGGGGGGCGTATGAGCAGTTCTTC. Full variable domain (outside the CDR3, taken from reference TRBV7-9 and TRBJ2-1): DTGVSQNPRHKITKRGQNVTFRCDPISEHNRLYWYRQTLGQGPEFLTYFQNEAQLEKSRLLSDRFSAERPKGSFSTLEIQRTEQGDSAMYLCASTPGGAYEQFFGPGTRLTVL.